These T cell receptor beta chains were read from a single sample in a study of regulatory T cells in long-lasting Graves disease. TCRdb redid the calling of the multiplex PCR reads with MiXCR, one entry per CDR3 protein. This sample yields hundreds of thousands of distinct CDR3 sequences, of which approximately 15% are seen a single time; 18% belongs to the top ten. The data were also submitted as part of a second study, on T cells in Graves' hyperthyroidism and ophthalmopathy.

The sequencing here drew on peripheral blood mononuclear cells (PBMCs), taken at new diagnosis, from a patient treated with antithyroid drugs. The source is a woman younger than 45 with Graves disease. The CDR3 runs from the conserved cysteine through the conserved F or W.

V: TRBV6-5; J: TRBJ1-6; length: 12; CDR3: CASSSVNSPLHF
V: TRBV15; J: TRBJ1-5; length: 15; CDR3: CATSRVPRVNQPQHF
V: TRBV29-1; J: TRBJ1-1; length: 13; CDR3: CSVEGPGWAEAFF
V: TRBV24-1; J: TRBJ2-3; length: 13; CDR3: CATSDTNTDTQYF
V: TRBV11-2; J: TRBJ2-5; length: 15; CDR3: CASSLDGRHQETQYF
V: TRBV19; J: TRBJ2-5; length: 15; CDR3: CASTRGGRYQETQYF
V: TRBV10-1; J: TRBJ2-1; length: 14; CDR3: CASRPGLGNNEQFF
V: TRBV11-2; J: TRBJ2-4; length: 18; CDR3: CASSLRALDTLAKNIQYF
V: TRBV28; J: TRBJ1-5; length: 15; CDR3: CASSSGQGLSQPQHF
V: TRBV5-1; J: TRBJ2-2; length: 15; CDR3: CASSFNVGTAGELFF
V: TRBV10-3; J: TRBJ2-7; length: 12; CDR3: CATSSGTYEQYF
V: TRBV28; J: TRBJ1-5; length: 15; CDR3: CASSRDRDGRRTQHF
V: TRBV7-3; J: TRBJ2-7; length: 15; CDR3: CASSLGGTGGSEQYF
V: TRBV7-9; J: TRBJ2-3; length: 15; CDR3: CASSFSGFHTDTQYF
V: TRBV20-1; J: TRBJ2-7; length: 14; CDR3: CSAAPGGPSYEQYF
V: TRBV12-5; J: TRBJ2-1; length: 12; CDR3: CASGSLANEQFF
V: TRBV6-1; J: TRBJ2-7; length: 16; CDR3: CASRQNPGTGGEEQYF
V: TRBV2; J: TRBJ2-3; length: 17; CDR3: CASRPLIMTGFSDTQYF
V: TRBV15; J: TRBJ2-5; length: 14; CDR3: CATSRGRGKETQYF
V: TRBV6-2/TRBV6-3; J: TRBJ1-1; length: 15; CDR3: CASRSGGARNTEAFF
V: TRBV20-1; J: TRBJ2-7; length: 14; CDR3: CSAVSSGPTGEQYF
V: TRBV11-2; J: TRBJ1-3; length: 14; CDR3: CASSFSDSRDTIYF
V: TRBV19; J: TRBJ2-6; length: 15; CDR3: CASSISGSGANVLTF
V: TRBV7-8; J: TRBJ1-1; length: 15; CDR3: CASSRTGGRDTEAFF
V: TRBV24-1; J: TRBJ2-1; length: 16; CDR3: CATSDFKGQNYNEQFF
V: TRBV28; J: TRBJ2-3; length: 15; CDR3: CASSFFGGAKDTQYF
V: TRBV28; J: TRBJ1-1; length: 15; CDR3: CASSLSGGWNTEAFF
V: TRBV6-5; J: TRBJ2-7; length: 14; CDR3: CASSYSGGGYEQYF
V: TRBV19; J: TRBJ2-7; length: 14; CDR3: CASSSTGVTYEQYF